These 18 T cell receptor beta chains were sequenced from one sample in a study of shared clonotypes between healthy human individuals. The repertoire was sequenced with immunoSEQ multiplex PCR; TCRdb's copy has only in-frame clones and lacks some. Seen here are about 2 million clones, just under 95% observed once, and the top ten hold 0.9% to 1.3%. Positively selected for CCR7, the CD45RO-negative cells used as naive CD8 cells excluded terminally differentiated effector memory CD45RA+ cells. The specimen was naive CD8+ T cells sorted from blood. These receptors were taken from a man in his late teens or twenties in good health.

The CDR3 nucleotides are TGTGCCAGCAGCTCCGGGACAGGGGGCGTTAAAACAGATACGCAGTATTTT. Its protein is CASSSGTGGVKTDTQYF. The chain uses TRBV7-9 and TRBJ2-3, with 12 nucleotides matching TRBD1. J was trimmed by 3 bases and V by 4 bases; bases with no gene match: 8. The CDR3 has 17 amino acids. Germline-derived CDR1 and CDR2 are SEHNR and FQNEAQ (reference sequence).

A note on this clone: Other DNA variants within this sample encode the same CDR3. This chain connects TRBV2 to TRBJ2-5; tentatively, D is TRBD1 (5 bases). The V and J ends lost 1 base and 5 bases respectively, with 5 bases between them. Germline CDR1 reads SNHLY; CDR2 reads FYNNEI. The CDR3 runs to 12 residues. This CDR3 is CASSEEGETQYF. The CDR3, as DNA: TGTGCCAGCAGTGAAGAGGGGGAGACCCAGTACTTC.

This chain connects TRBV7-2 to TRBJ2-1; 11 bases line up with TRBD2. CDR3 length equals 15 residues. Trimming took 5 bases from V and 7 from J; bases not matched to a gene: 7. Germline-derived CDR1 and CDR2 are SGHTA and FQGNSA. The CDR3 bases are TGTGCCAGCAGCGAACTAGCGGGAGTTTATAATGAGCAGTTCTTC. Translating it yields CASSELAGVYNEQFF. The complete variable domain, with remaining parts taken from reference TRBV7-2 and TRBJ2-1, reads GAGVSQSPSNKVTEKGKDVELRCDPISGHTALYWYRQSLGQGLEFLIYFQGNSAPDKSGLPSDRFSAERTGGSVSTLTIQRTQQEDSAVYLCASSELAGVYNEQFFGPGTRLTVL.

This chain links TRBV2 with TRBJ2-1, with unresolved D. This CDR3 has 14 amino acids. V gave up 9 bases and J gave up 0 bases, with 12 bases separating them. Germline CDR1 SNHLY, CDR2 FYNNEI. The CDR3 loop reads CASKDRSSYNEQFF. CDR3 nucleotide sequence: TGTGCCAGTAAAGACCGTAGCTCCTACAATGAGCAGTTCTTC.

V is TRBV5-5 and J is TRBJ1-4, with no clear D. The V end was cut by 4 bases, the J end by 11 bases, with 12 bases between. Per germline, CDR1 SGHKS and CDR2 YYEKEE (reference sequence). This CDR3 region has 12 residues. The CDR3 DNA follows: TGTGCCAGCAGCGCAGTGGGGATGAAACTGTTTTTT. Protein product: CASSAVGMKLFF.

The genes are TRBV27 and TRBJ2-5; the D gene is possibly TRBD2 (6 bases). Trimming removed 5 bases from V and 4 bases from J, with 17 bases in between. Germline lookup yields CDR1 MNHEY and CDR2 SMNVEV (reference sequence). This CDR3 contains 15 residues. This chain's CDR3 is CASSPLTSGLETQYF. CDR3 coding DNA: TGTGCCAGCAGTCCTCTGACAAGCGGGTTAGAGACCCAGTACTTC.

The chain recombines TRBV5-1 with TRBJ1-2; D unclear. Germline V CDR1 and CDR2: SGHRS, YFSETQ. The length of the CDR3 is 15 residues. V gave up 4 bases and J gave up 0 bases, with 13 bases separating them. Written as DNA, the CDR3 is TGCGCCAGCAGCGAGGACCCGGTGGCTAACTATGGCTACACCTTC. Protein product: CASSEDPVANYGYTF.

CDR3 DNA sequence: TGTGCCAGCAGCTTATTTCCAGGCTACGAGCAGTACTTC. Translating it yields CASSLFPGYEQYF. This chain links TRBV7-2 with TRBJ2-7, with unresolved D. CDR1 SGHTA and CDR2 FQGNSA come from the germline V gene. The CDR3 runs 13 residues. V lost 2 bases to trimming and J lost 3 bases, with 8 bases between them.

This sequence joins TRBV6-1 and TRBJ1-5, with 8 bases that match TRBD1. J was trimmed by 7 bases and V by 1 base; bases with no gene match: 6. The CDR3 is 15 residues long. Germline V lookup: CDR1 MNHNS, CDR2 SASEGT. The CDR3 nucleotides are TGTGCCAGCAGTGAAGAGGCAGGGGGCTGGCAGCCCCAGCATTTT. This sequence encodes CASSEEAGGWQPQHF.

The chain links TRBV5-1 to TRBJ1-2, with D unclear. Germline CDR1 reads SGHRS; CDR2 reads YFSETQ. Trimming shortened V by 2 bases and J by 2 bases, and 10 bases separated the two germline ends. The CDR3 consists of 14 residues. CDR3 nucleotide sequence: TGCGCCAGCAGCTTATATGAGGGCAACTATGGCTACACCTTC. Encoded protein: CASSLYEGNYGYTF.

The V call is TRBV15, the J call TRBJ1-2, with 8 bases identical to TRBD1. The CDR3 contains 15 residues. With V trimmed by 0 bases and J by 6 bases, 6 bases remained unmatched. Germline V gene lookup returns CDR1 LNHNV and CDR2 YYDKDF (reference sequence). CDR3 protein: CATSRELDRAHGYTF. The CDR3 nucleotides read TGTGCCACCAGCAGAGAACTGGACAGGGCTCATGGCTACACCTTC.

This sequence joins TRBV5-4 and TRBJ2-7, with D possibly being TRBD1 (7 bases). The CDR3 extends over 14 amino acids. Trimming removed 2 bases from V and 4 bases from J, with 13 bases in between. Germline V gives CDR1 SGHNT, CDR2 YYREEE (reference sequence). This CDR3 is CASSFRQGGYEQYF. DNA of the CDR3: TGTGCCAGCAGCTTCCGACAGGGAGGTTACGAGCAGTACTTC.

The chain combines TRBV15 with TRBJ2-7, with D possibly called TRBD1 or TRBD2 (5 bases each). V lost 0 bases and J lost 0, with 9 bases in between. This CDR3 comprises 15 residues. Germline CDR1 reads LNHNV; CDR2 reads YYDKDF (reference sequence). As DNA, the CDR3 is TGTGCCACCAGCAGAGATGCAGGGAGCTCCTACGAGCAGTACTTC. Its protein is CATSRDAGSSYEQYF.

J is TRBJ2-7 and V is TRBV13, with D tentatively TRBD2 (5 bases). V lost 5 bases to trimming and J lost 7 bases, with 18 bases between them. This CDR3 has 14 amino acids. The V gene's germline CDR1 is PRHDT and CDR2 FYEKMQ (reference sequence). As DNA, the CDR3 is TGTGCCAGCAGCCCCTGGGTAGCTCGGGGAGAGCAGTACTTC. This codes for CASSPWVARGEQYF.

V and J are TRBV6-1 and TRBJ1-2; TRBD1 agrees at 9 bases. Germline V gene sequence: CDR1 MNHNS, CDR2 SASEGT. The CDR3 is 15 amino acids. Unmatched junction bases numbered 14, after V lost 10 bases and J lost 5 bases. This chain's CDR3 is CATDKLTGGGYGYTF. The CDR3 nucleotides are TGTGCCACCGATAAATTGACAGGGGGAGGATATGGCTACACCTTC.

The V and J genes are TRBV29-1 and TRBJ2-5; possibly TRBD1 for D (6 bases). This CDR3 is built from 10 residues. Between the trimmed V and J ends, which lost 6 bases and 5 bases, there was a span of 7 bases. Germline CDR1 and CDR2: SQVTM and ANQGSEA. The chain's CDR3 is CSVRGETQYF. CDR3 bases: TGCAGCGTAAGGGGGGAGACCCAGTACTTC.

The chain carries TRBV11-2 and TRBJ2-7, with D uncertain. This CDR3 has 15 residues. V shed 2 bases and J shed 0 bases, with 11 bases lying between them. Germline CDR1 SGHAT, CDR2 FQNNGV. The CDR3 is CASSLSVDLSYEQYF. In nucleotides, the CDR3 is TGTGCCAGCAGCTTATCTGTTGACCTCTCCTACGAGCAGTACTTC.

The chain joins TRBV4-1 to TRBJ2-7; TRBD1 matches at 8 bases. This CDR3 has 15 residues. Trimming took 0 bases from V and 6 from J; bases not matched to a gene: 7. Germline CDR1 and CDR2: MGHRA and YSYEKL. The DNA for the CDR3 is TGCGCCAGCAGCCAAGATCGAGGCAGGGGGCTCGAGCAGTACTTC. It translates to CASSQDRGRGLEQYF.